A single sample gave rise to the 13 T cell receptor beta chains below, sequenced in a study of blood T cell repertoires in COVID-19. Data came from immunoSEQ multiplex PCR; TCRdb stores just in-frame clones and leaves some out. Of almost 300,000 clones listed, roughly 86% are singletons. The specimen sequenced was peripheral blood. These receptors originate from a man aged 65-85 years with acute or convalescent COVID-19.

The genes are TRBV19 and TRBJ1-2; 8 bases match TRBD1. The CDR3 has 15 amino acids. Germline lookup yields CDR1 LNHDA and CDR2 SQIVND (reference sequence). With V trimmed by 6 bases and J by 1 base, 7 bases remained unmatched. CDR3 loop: CASSAGTGLNYGYTF. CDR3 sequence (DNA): TGTGCCAGTAGCGCCGGGACAGGCCTTAACTATGGCTACACCTTC.

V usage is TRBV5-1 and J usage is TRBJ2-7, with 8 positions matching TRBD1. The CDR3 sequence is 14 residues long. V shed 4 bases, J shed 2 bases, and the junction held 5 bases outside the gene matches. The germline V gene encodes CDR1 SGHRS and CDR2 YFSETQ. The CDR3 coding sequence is TGCGCCAGCAGCAGCGACAGGGGCCCCTACGAGCAGTACTTC. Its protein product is CASSSDRGPYEQYF. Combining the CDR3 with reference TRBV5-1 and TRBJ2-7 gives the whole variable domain KAGVTQTPRYLIKTRGQQVTLSCSPISGHRSVSWYQQTPGQGLQFLFEYFSETQRNKGNFPGRFSGRQFSNSRSEMNVSTLELGDSALYLCASSSDRGPYEQYFGPGTRLTVT.

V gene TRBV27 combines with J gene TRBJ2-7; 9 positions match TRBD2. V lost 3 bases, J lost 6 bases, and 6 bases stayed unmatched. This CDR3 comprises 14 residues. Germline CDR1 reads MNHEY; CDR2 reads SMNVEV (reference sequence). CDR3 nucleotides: TGTGCCAGCAGTTTTGCTGGCGGGGGGGCCGAGCAGTACTTC. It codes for CASSFAGGGAEQYF.

CDR3 nucleotide sequence: TGTGCCAGCTCACCCGGGACAGGGAGGGCGAACACCGGGGAGCTGTTTTTT. Its protein product is CASSPGTGRANTGELFF. This rearrangement joins TRBV18 to TRBJ2-2; the match to TRBD1 covers 9 bases. V lost 3 bases to trimming and J lost 0 bases; unmatched junction nucleotides: 5. The CDR3 has 17 amino acids. CDR1 and CDR2 from the germline V gene are KGHSH and LQKENI.

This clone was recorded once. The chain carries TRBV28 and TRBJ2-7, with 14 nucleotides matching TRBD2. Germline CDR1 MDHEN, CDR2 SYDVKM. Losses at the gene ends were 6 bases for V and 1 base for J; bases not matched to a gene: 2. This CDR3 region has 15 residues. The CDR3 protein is CASSGTSGGSYEQYF. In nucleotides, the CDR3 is TGTGCCAGCAGCGGGACTAGCGGGGGTTCCTACGAGCAGTACTTC.

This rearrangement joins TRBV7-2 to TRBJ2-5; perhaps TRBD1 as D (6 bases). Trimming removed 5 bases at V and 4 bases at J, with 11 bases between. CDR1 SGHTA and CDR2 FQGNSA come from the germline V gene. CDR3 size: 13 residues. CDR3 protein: CASSPGVRETQYF. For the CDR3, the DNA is TGTGCCAGCAGCCCAGGGGTGCGAGAGACCCAGTACTTC.

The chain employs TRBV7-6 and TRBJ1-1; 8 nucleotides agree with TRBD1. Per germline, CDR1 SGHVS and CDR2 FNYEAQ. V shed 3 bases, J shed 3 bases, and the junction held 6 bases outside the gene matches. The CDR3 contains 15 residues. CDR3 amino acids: CASSFSGGADTEAFF. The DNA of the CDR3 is TGTGCCAGCAGCTTTTCAGGGGGCGCGGACACTGAAGCTTTCTTT.

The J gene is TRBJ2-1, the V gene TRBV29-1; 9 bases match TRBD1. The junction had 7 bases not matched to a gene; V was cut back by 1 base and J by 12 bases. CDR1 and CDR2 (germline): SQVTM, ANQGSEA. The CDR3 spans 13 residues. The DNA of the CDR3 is TGCAGCGTTGAAGTGGGGACAGGGCTCTGGCAGTTCTTC. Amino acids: CSVEVGTGLWQFF.

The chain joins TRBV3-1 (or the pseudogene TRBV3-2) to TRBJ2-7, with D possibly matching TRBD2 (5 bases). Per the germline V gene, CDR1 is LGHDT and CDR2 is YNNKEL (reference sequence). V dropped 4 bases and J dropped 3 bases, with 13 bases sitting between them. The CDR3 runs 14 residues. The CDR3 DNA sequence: TGTGCCAGCAGCCTTGGGGAGACCTACTACGAGCAGTACTTC. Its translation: CASSLGETYYEQYF.

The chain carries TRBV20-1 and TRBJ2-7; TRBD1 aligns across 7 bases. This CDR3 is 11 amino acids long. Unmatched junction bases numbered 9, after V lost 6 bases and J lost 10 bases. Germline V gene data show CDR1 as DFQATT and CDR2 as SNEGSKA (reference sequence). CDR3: CSARQDRKQYF. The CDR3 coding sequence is TGCAGTGCCCGCCAGGACAGGAAACAGTACTTC.

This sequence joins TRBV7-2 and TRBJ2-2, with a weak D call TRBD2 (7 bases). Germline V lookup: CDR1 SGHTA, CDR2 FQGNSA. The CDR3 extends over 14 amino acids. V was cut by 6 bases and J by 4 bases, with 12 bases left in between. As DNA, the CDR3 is TGTGCCAGCAGACCGGGGGGCTCCACCGGGGAGCTGTTTTTT. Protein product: CASRPGGSTGELFF.

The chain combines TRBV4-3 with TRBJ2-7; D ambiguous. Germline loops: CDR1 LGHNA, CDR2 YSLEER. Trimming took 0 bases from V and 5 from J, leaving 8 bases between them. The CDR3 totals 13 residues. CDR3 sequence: CASSQELLHEQYF. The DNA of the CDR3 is TGCGCCAGCAGCCAAGAACTTCTCCACGAGCAGTACTTC.

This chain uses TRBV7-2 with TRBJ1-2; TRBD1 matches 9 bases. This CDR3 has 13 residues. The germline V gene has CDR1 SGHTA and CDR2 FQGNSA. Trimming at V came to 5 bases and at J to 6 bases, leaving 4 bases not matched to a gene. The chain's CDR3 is CASSRGQGHGYTF. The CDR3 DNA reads TGTGCCAGCAGCCGAGGACAGGGGCATGGCTACACCTTC.